This is a list of T cell receptor beta chains from one sample in a study of T cell repertoires in cytomegalovirus infection. TCRdb passed the reads through MiXCR, listing each CDR3 protein once. The repertoire holds roughly 630,000 distinct CDR3 sequences, with 20% to 25% as singletons. The sequenced material came from CD8+ T cells from PBMCs. The receptor source for this set is a human donor in good health (CMV status not recorded). Some clones in this sample may be carry-over from other donors' samples. Each CDR3 is given with its conserved first and last residue. A D gene is named only where the DNA matches it firmly. Clone size is shown for a subset of rows, as once, few, many or a class of expanded clone.

TRBV27	TRBD2	.	TRBJ2-1	14	TGTGCCAGCAGTTCTGGCGGGGGGCCCGATGAGCAGTTCTTC	CASSSGGGPDEQFF
TRBV14	TRBD2	few	TRBJ2-1	15	TGTGCCAGCAGCGCTCTAGCGGGGGAGGACAATGAGCAGTTCTTC	CASSALAGEDNEQFF
TRBV24-1	TRBD2	.	TRBJ2-2	18	TGTGCCACCAGTGAGGGACTGGTACTAGCGGGGGGCACCGGGGAGCTGTTTTTT	CATSEGLVLAGGTGELFF
TRBV29-1	TRBD1	.	TRBJ1-3	13	TGCAGCGTTAATACAGGGGATGGAAACACCATATATTTT	CSVNTGDGNTIYF
TRBV6-6	.	.	TRBJ2-1	15	TGTGCCAGCACTCAAGCGGGACAGCCCTACAATGAGCAGTTCTTC	CASTQAGQPYNEQFF
TRBV15	.	.	TRBJ2-7	15	TGTGCCACCAGCCCTACAAGGCAGGGATCTAGCGAGCAGTACTTC	CATSPTRQGSSEQYF
TRBV4-3	TRBD2	few	TRBJ2-2	17	TGCGCCAGCAGCCAAGAGGGACCTAGCGGGGGGACCTGGGAGCTGTTTTTT	CASSQEGPSGGTWELFF
TRBV27	TRBD1	.	TRBJ1-2	12	TGTGCCAGCAGTTCGACAGGGGCTTCCTACACCTTC	CASSSTGASYTF
TRBV10-3	.	few	TRBJ2-7	14	TGTGCCATCAGTGAGGACGCCGGAGATTACGAGCAGTACTTC	CAISEDAGDYEQYF
TRBV28	.	few	TRBJ2-1	15	TGTGCCAGCAATCGAAGGACCAAGGCCTACAATGAGCAGTTCTTC	CASNRRTKAYNEQFF
TRBV28	TRBD2	.	TRBJ2-5	16	TGTGCCAGCAGCCCCCAGCGGGGGGGTCGAAGAGGGACCCAGTACTTC	CASSPQRGGRRGTQYF
TRBV20-1	.	.	TRBJ2-1	15	TGCAGTGCTAGAAGGGGCCGGGGATCCTACAATGAGCAGTTCTTC	CSARRGRGSYNEQFF
TRBV6-2/TRBV6-3	.	few	TRBJ1-2	15	TGTGCCAGCAGTTACTCCAGGACAGTACACTATGGCTACACCTTC	CASSYSRTVHYGYTF
TRBV7-9	.	many	TRBJ1-4	17	TGTGCCAGCAGCTTAAGCTTCTTGGGGCCGATAGAAGAAAAACTGTTTTTT	CASSLSFLGPIEEKLFF
TRBV14	.	.	TRBJ2-7	15	TGTGCCAGCAGCCCTTGGACGGGATCACCCCACGAGCAGTACTTC	CASSPWTGSPHEQYF
TRBV7-6	TRBD2	many	TRBJ2-1	15	TGTGCCAGCAGCGCACTAGCGGGCTCCTACAATGAGCAGTTCTTC	CASSALAGSYNEQFF
TRBV6-5	.	.	TRBJ2-5	13	TGTGCCAGCAGCAGAGCCGGGTGGGAGACCCAGTACTTC	CASSRAGWETQYF
TRBV9	.	.	TRBJ2-3	15	TGTGCCAGCAGCCGTCCAGGCTCTAGCACAGATACGCAGTATTTT	CASSRPGSSTDTQYF
TRBV7-6	.	many	TRBJ1-1	16	TGTGCCAGCAGCTTAGCTTGGGGGCCTATGAACACTGAAGCTTTCTTT	CASSLAWGPMNTEAFF
TRBV6-5	.	.	TRBJ2-5	16	TGTGCCAGCAGTTACCCTGGCGGGGCCGCACAAGAGACCCAGTACTTC	CASSYPGGAAQETQYF
TRBV6-1	.	.	TRBJ1-1	17	TGTGCCAGCAGTGAAGCGCTTCGGTCGAGAGGGAGAACTGAAGCTTTCTTT	CASSEALRSRGRTEAFF
TRBV14	.	.	TRBJ1-4	15	TGTGCCAGCAGCCCGGGACCCTGGGCGAGTGAAAAACTGTTTTTT	CASSPGPWASEKLFF
TRBV6-7	.	.	TRBJ2-1	18	TGTGCCAGCAGTTACTTTAAGGGGACCCAGAGCTCCTACAATGAGCAGTTCTTC	CASSYFKGTQSSYNEQFF
TRBV27	TRBD1	.	TRBJ1-2	14	TGTGCCAGCAGTTCGACAGGGTCCAACTATGGCTACACCTTC	CASSSTGSNYGYTF
TRBV7-2	TRBD1	few	TRBJ1-2	16	TGTGCCAGCAGCTACCCAAGACAGGGAGGGAGTCTTGGCTACACCTTC	CASSYPRQGGSLGYTF
TRBV5-1	TRBD1	.	TRBJ2-3	14	TGCGCCAGCAGCACCCTTACAGGGGTGGATACGCAGTATTTT	CASSTLTGVDTQYF
TRBV6-2/TRBV6-3	TRBD1	many	TRBJ2-3	16	TGTGCCAGCAGCCCTCAGGACAGGAGACACACAGATACGCAGTATTTT	CASSPQDRRHTDTQYF
TRBV3-1	.	.	TRBJ1-6	15	TGTGCCAGCAGCCAAGAGGCTCGGATAGAGACACCCCTCCACTTT	CASSQEARIETPLHF
TRBV6-2/TRBV6-3	.	few	TRBJ1-1	14	TGTGCCAGCAGGAAAGGGGAGGAGAACACTGAAGCTTTCTTT	CASRKGEENTEAFF
TRBV6-2/TRBV6-3	.	.	TRBJ2-2	13	TGTGCCAGTCGGGTTGAGGTTCCCGGGGAGCTGTTTTTT	CASRVEVPGELFF
TRBV28	.	many	TRBJ1-4	15	TGTGCCAGCAGACTACGGGACTCGGGAGCTGAAAAACTGTTTTTT	CASRLRDSGAEKLFF
TRBV19	.	few	TRBJ1-1	13	TGTGCCAGTAGTATCGTGCCGGGGACTGAAGCTTTCTTT	CASSIVPGTEAFF
TRBV7-6	TRBD2	many	TRBJ2-1	16	TGTGCCAGCAGCTACCTAGCGGGGGGGCCGTCCAATGAGCAGTTCTTC	CASSYLAGGPSNEQFF
TRBV2	.	few	TRBJ2-1	10	TGTGCCAGCCTACAAAATGAGCAGTTCTTC	CASLQNEQFF
TRBV20-1	.	.	TRBJ1-6	15	TGCAGTGCTAGAGATTTTTCCGGGGGTAATTCACCCCTCCACTTT	CSARDFSGGNSPLHF
TRBV20-1	.	.	TRBJ2-4	17	TGCAGTGCTAGAGACCCCGATCCACCCCTGGGTGAAAACATTCAGTACTTC	CSARDPDPPLGENIQYF
TRBV19	.	.	TRBJ1-1	13	TGTGCCAGTAGTATGGTATCGAACACTGAAGCTTTCTTT	CASSMVSNTEAFF
TRBV5-1	TRBD2	.	TRBJ2-5	17	TGCGCCAGCAGACTTGGACTAGCGGGGGCATTCCAAGAGACCCAGTACTTC	CASRLGLAGAFQETQYF
TRBV5-1	.	.	TRBJ1-1	16	TGCGCCAGCAGCTCTGGACCTGGACAGCGGGGGTTTGAAGCTTTCTTT	CASSSGPGQRGFEAFF
TRBV6-2/TRBV6-3	TRBD1	.	TRBJ1-1	15	TGTGCCAGCAGTTCTCATCCAACAGGGGGGACTGAAGCTTTCTTT	CASSSHPTGGTEAFF
TRBV12-3/TRBV12-4	.	few	TRBJ1-3	15	TGTGCCAGCCTGGGGCGCCGCTCCACTGGAAACACCATATATTTT	CASLGRRSTGNTIYF
TRBV7-9	.	many	TRBJ1-2	12	TGTGCCAGCAGTCATGACAGCTATGGCTACACCTTC	CASSHDSYGYTF
TRBV2	TRBD2	few	TRBJ2-7	15	TGTGCCAGCAGTGAACCGGGACTAGCGAGAACCGAGCAGTACTTC	CASSEPGLARTEQYF
TRBV28	TRBD2	few	TRBJ2-3	17	TGTGCCAGCCTCGGGAGGGATCCCATTTATTACACAGATACGCAGTATTTT	CASLGRDPIYYTDTQYF
TRBV7-9	.	many	TRBJ1-3	15	TGTGCCAGCAGCTTTAAAAAAAACTCTGGAAACACCATATATTTT	CASSFKKNSGNTIYF